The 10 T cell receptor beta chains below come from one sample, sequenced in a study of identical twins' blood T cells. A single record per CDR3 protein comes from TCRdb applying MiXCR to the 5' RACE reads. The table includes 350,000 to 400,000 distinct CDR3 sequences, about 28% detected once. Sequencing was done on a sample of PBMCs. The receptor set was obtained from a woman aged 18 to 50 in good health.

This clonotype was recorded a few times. This chain's CDR3 is CASSYLPDMNTEAFF. DNA of the CDR3: TGTGCCAGCAGTTATCTTCCGGACATGAACACTGAAGCTTTCTTT. The chain joins TRBV6-5 to TRBJ1-1; the D gene is possibly TRBD1 (5 bases). This CDR3 contains 15 residues. Germline V gene lookup returns CDR1 MNHEY and CDR2 SVGAGI. V was clipped by 3 bases and J by 0 bases, with 11 bases between them.

Here the CDR3 DNA reads TGTGCCAGCAGCCCCCTCACGCCCCATAATGAAAAACCGTTTTTT. It is translated as CASSPLTPHNEKPFF. This sequence joins TRBV21-1 and TRBJ1-4. TRBV21-1 is an annotated pseudogene. The CDR3 spans 15 residues.

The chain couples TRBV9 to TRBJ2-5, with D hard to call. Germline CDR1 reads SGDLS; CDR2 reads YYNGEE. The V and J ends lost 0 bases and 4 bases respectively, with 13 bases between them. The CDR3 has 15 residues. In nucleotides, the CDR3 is TGTGCCAGCAGCGTAGGCAGCTACGGTGCAGAGACCCAGTACTTC. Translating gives CASSVGSYGAETQYF.

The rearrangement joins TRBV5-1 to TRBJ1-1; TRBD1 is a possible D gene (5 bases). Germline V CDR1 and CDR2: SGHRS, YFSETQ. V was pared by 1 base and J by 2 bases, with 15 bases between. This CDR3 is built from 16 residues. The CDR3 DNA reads TGCGCCAGCAGCTTGAATTCGGGGCGGAGTAACACTGAAGCTTTCTTT. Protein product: CASSLNSGRSNTEAFF.

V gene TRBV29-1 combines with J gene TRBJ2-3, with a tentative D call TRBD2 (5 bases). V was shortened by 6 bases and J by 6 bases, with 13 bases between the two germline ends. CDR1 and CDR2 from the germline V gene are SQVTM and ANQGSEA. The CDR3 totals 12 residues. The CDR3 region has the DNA TGCAGCGTCCGAGGGAATTCGGATACGCAGTATTTT. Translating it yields CSVRGNSDTQYF.

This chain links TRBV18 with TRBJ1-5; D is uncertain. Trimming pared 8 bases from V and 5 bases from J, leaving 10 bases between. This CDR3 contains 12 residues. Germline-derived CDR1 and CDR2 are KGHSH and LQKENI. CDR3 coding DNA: TGTGCCAGCGGTCCGAGGGATCAGCCCCAGCATTTT. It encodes CASGPRDQPQHF. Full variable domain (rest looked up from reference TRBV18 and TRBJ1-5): NAGVMQNPRHLVRRRGQEARLRCSPMKGHSHVYWYRQLPEEGLKFMVYLQKENIIDESGMPKERFSAEFPKEGPSILRIQQVVRGDSAAYFCASGPRDQPQHFGDGTRLSIL.

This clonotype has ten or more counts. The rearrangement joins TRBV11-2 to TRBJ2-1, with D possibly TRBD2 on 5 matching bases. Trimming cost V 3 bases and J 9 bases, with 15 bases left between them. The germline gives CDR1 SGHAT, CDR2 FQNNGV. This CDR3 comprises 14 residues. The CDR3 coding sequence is TGTGCCAGCAGCTTGTCTACTCCGGGGAGTGAGCAGTTCTTC. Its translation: CASSLSTPGSEQFF.

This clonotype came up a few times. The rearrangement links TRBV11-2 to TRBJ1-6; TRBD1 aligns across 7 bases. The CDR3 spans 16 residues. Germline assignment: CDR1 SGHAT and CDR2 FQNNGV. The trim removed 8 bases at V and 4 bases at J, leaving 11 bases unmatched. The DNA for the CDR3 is TGTGCCAGCCGCAAGGGGGGGGGACAGTATAATTCACCCCTCCACTTT. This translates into CASRKGGGQYNSPLHF.

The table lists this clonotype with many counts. CDR3 in DNA: TGTGCCAGCAGTGACTCCCCGGGACTAGTATGTCGTGAGCAGTTCTTC. It specifies CASSDSPGLVCREQFF. The gene calls are TRBV6-4 and TRBJ2-1; TRBD2 matches 8 bases. Germline CDR1 MRHNA, CDR2 SNTAGT. The V segment lost 0 bases and the J segment 9 bases; nucleotides outside the gene matches: 10. The CDR3 covers 16 residues.

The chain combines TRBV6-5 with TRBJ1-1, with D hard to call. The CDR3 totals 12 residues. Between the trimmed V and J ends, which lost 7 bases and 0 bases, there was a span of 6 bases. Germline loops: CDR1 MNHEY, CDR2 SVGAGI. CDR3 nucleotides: TGTGCCAGCAATCGGCTGAACACTGAAGCTTTCTTT. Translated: CASNRLNTEAFF.